The present entry profiles one T cell receptor beta chain with its context. TCRdb re-called the 5' RACE reads; every CDR3 protein appears as one record, without DNA. The specimen's table records about 93,000 distinct CDR3 sequences. This record belongs to a study of monozygotic twins with inflammatory bowel disease. CDR3 size: 14 residues. V usage is TRBV12-3 or TRBV12-4 and J usage is TRBJ2-7; TCRdb reports TRBD1, a call that lacks DNA to check it against. Material for sequencing was blood. This receptor was obtained from a human donor with ulcerative colitis or Crohn's disease, or a healthy co-twin of an affected twin (not recorded which). The CDR3 loop is CASSFGTDYYEQYF.